Below, one T cell receptor (beta chain) is given with its context. Germline lookup yields CDR1 SGHTA and CDR2 FQGNSA. Trimming cost V 5 bases and J 10 bases, with 15 bases left between them. The CDR3 runs 13 residues. It was with a sample-barcoded 5' primer and a J-beta primer mix that a second PCR of roughly 7 to 12 cycles was run. One entry per CDR3 protein results from TCRdb running MiXCR on the 5' RACE reads. The table includes 540,000 or so distinct CDR3 sequences, more than 45% detected once. This sample was included in a study of blood T cells in healthy people across ages. The TCR comes from an elderly man in good health. Sequenced material: blood. The chain employs TRBV7-2 and TRBJ2-1; D is possibly TRBD2 (5 bases). CDR3 sequence: CASSAGLRREQFF. In DNA, the CDR3 is TGTGCCAGCAGCGCGGGTCTCCGCCGCGAGCAGTTCTTC.